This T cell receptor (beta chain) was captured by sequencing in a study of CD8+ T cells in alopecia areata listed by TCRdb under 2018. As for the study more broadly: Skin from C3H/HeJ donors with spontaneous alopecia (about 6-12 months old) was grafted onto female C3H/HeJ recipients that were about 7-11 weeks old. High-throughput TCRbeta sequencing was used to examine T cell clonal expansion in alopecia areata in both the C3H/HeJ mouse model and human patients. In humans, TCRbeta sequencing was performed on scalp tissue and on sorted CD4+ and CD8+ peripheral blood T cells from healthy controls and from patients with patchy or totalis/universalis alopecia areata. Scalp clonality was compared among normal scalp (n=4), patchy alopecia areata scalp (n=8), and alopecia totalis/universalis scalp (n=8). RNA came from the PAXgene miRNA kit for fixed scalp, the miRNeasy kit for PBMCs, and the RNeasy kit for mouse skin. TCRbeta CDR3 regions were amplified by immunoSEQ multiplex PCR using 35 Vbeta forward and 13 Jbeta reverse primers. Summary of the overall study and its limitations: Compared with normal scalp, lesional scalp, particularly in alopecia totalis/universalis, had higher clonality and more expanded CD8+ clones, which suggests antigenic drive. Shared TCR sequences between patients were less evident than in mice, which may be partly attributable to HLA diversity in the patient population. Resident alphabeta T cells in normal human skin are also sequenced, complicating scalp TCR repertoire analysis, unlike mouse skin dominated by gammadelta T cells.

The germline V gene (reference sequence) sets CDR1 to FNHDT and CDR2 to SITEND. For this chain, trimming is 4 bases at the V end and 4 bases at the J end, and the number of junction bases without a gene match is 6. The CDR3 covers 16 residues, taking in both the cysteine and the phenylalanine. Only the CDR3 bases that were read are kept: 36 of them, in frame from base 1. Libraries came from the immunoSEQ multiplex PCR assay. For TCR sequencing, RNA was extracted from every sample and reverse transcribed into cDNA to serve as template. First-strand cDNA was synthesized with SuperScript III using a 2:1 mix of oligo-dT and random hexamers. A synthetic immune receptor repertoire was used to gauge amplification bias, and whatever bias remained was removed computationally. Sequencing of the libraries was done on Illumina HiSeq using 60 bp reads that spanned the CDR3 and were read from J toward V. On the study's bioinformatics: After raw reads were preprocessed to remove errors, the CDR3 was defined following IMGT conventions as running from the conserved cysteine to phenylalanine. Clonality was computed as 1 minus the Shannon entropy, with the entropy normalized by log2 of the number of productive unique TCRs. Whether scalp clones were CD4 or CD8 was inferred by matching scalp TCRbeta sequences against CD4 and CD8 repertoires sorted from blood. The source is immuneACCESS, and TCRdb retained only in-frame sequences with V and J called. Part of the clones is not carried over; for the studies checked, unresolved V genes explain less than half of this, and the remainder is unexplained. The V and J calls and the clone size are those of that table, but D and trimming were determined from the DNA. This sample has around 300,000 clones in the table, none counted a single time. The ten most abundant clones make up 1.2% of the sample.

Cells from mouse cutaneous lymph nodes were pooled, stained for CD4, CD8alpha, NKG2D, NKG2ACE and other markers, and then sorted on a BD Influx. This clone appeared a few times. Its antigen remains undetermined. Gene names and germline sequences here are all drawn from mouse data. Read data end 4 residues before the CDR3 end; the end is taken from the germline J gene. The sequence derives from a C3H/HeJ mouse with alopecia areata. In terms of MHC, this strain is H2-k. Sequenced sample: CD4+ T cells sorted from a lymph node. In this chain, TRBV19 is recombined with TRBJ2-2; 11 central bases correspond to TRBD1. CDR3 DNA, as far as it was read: TGTGCCAGCAGTGACCGGGACAGGGGGAGCACCGGG. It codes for CASSDRDRGSTG. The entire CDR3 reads CASSDRDRGSTGQLYF.